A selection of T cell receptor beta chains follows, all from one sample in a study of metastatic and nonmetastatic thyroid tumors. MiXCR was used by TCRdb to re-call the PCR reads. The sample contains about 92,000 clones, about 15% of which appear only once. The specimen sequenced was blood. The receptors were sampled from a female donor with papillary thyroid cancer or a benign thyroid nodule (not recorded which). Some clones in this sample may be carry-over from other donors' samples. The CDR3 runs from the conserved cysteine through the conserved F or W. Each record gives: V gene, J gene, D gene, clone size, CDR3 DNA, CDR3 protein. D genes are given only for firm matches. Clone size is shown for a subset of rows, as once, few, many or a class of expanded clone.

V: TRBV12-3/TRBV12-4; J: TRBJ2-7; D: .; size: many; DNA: TGTGCCAGCAGTTCGGGACTCCACGTCAAGCAGTACTTC; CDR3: CASSSGLHVKQYF
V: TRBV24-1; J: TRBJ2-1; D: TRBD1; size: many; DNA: TGTGCCACCAGTGATTTCAGGGGGCAGAACAATGAGCAGTTCTTC; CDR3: CATSDFRGQNNEQFF
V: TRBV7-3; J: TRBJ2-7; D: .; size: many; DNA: TGTGCCAGCAGCTTAAGGGCGGGGGCCTCCTACGAGCAGTACTTC; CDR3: CASSLRAGASYEQYF
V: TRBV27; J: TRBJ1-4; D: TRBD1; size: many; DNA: TGTGCCAGCAGTTCCTCGACAGGGGCGCCTGTAAAACTGTTTTTT; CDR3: CASSSSTGAPVKLFF
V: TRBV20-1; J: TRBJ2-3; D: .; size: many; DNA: TGCAGTGCTACCCCAGGGCGGGATACGCAGTATTTT; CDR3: CSATPGRDTQYF
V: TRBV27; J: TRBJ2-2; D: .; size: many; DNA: TGTGCCAGCAGCTTACTCAGGGGCGGGGAGCTGTTTTTT; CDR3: CASSLLRGGELFF
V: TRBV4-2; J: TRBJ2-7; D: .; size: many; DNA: TGTGCCAGCAGCCAAGATTCCTGGACCTACGAGCAGTACTTC; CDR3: CASSQDSWTYEQYF
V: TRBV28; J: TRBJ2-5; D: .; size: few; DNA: TGTGCCAGCAGTACCTGGGACAATGAAGAGACCCAGTACTTC; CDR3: CASSTWDNEETQYF
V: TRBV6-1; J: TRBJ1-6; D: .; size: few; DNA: TGTGCCAGCAGTGTCGGGACTGCTCTGGCATATTCACCCCTCCACTTT; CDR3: CASSVGTALAYSPLHF
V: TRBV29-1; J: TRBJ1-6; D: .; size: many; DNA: TGCAGCGTTCGGTCAGAGATCAATTCACCCCTCCACTTT; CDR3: CSVRSEINSPLHF
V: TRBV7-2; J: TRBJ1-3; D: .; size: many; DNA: TGTGCCAGCAGCCCTGACGGGGGGGGAAACACCATATATTTT; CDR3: CASSPDGGGNTIYF
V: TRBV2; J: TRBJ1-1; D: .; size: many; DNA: TGTGCCAGCAGTGGGGGAGGGACCTATGAAGCTTTCTTT; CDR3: CASSGGGTYEAFF
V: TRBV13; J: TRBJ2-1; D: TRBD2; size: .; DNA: TGTGCCAGCAGCCACCCGCCGGGACTAGCGGGGAAGCCGTTCAATGAGCAGTTCTTC; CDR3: CASSHPPGLAGKPFNEQFF
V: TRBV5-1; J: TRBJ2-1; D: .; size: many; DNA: TGCGCCAGCAGCTTCCTTGACTTAGATAATGAGCAGTTCTTC; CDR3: CASSFLDLDNEQFF
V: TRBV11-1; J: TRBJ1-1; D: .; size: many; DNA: TGTGCCAGCAGCAAAGTGTTTGACAGGTCGCGAGGGGAAGCTTTCTTT; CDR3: CASSKVFDRSRGEAFF
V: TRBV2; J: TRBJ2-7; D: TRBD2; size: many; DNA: TGTGCCAGCAGGGACCCCGCTGGACTAGCGGGGGTCAGCTCCTACGAGCAGTACTTC; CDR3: CASRDPAGLAGVSSYEQYF
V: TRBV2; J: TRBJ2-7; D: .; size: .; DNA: TGTGCCAGCAAATTGTCCGGTCGCCAGGGGCTTTTGGTCCACGAGCAGTACTTC; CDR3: CASKLSGRQGLLVHEQYF
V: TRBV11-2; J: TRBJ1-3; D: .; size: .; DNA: TGTGCCCGCAGCTTCACCGGGGGGGGGTCTGGAAACACCATATATTTT; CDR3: CARSFTGGGSGNTIYF
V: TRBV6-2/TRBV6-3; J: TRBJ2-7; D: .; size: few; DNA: TGTGCCAGCACCAATCGGCGAGGGTCCTACGAGCAGTACTTT; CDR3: CASTNRRGSYEQYF
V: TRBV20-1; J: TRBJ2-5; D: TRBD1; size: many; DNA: TGCAGTGCTAGAGATCCCTGGACAGGGAATCAAGAGACCCAGTACTTC; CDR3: CSARDPWTGNQETQYF
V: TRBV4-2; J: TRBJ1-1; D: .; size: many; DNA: TGTGCCAGCAGCCAAGCGGTAGGGTGGAGGGTGGTGAACACTGAAGCTTTCTTT; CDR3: CASSQAVGWRVVNTEAFF
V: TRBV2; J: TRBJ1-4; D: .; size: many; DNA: TGTGCCAGCAGTGAAGGGCAGCTCCAAGTGGGTGAAAAACTGTTTTTT; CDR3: CASSEGQLQVGEKLFF
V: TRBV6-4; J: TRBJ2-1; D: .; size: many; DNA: TGTGCCAGCAGTGACTCCCCTGGGCAGGAGCAGTTCTTC; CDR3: CASSDSPGQEQFF
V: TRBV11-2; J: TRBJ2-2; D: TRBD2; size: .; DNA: TGTGCCAGCAGCTTAGTCTCTAGCGGGAGGTATAGCACCGGGGAGCTGTTTTTT; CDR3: CASSLVSSGRYSTGELFF
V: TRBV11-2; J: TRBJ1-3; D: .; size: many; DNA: TGTGCCAGCAGCTTAGTGGTAGGAGGCTCTGGAAACACCATATATTTT; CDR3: CASSLVVGGSGNTIYF
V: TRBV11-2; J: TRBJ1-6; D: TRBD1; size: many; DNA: TGTGCCAGCAGCTTAATCTCGGGACAGGGGACTTCACCCCTCCACTTT; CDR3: CASSLISGQGTSPLHF
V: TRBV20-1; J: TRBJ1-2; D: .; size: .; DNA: TGCAGTGCTAGAAGGGCGGGGTCGGGTTATGGCTACACCTTC; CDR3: CSARRAGSGYGYTF
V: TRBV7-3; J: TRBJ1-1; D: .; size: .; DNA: TGTGCCAGCAGCTTGAGTCCCACAGGGCGGACCACTAAAGCTTTCTTT; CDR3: CASSLSPTGRTTKAFF
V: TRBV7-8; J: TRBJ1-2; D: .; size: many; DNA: TGTGCCAGCAGCCCTTCCGCCGGGAACTATGGCTACACCTTC; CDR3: CASSPSAGNYGYTF
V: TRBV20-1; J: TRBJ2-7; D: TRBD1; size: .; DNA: TGCAGTGCTAGATCCACAGGGGTCAACTCCTACGAGCAGTACTTC; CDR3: CSARSTGVNSYEQYF
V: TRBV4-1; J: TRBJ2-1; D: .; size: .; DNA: TGCGCCAGCAGCCTCTCGAGTTCGATCAATGAGCAGTTCTTC; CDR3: CASSLSSSINEQFF
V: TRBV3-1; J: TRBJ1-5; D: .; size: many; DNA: TGTGCCAGCAGCCAGGGGGGGGCCCAGCATTTT; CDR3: CASSQGGAQHF
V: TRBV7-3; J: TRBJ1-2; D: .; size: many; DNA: TGTGCCAGCAGCCCTAATACAGCCCAGGGGCCGCATGGCTACACCTTC; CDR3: CASSPNTAQGPHGYTF
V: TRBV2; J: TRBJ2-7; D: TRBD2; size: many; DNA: TGTGCCAGCGTAGGACTAGCTGTTCGCGAGCAGTACTTC; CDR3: CASVGLAVREQYF
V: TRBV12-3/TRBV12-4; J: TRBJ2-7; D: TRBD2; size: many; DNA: TGTGCCAGCAGTTTAATGGGCGGGGGAACCTACGAGCAGTACTTC; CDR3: CASSLMGGGTYEQYF
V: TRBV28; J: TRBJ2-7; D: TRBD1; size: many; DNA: TGTGCCAGCAGCGACAGGGCAAGGGGGCAGTACTTC; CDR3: CASSDRARGQYF
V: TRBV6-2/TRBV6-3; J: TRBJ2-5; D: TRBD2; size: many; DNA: TGTGCCAGCAGTTACGGAGCGGGGGCCTCCCAAGAGACCCAGTACTTC; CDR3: CASSYGAGASQETQYF
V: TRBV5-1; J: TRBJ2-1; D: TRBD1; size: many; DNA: TGCGCCAGCAGCCCGGGACAGGGAACCTACAATGAGCAGTTCTTC; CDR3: CASSPGQGTYNEQFF
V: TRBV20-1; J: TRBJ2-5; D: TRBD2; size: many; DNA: TGCAGTGCTAGAATCTGGACTAGTGTGGAGACCCAGTACTTC; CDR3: CSARIWTSVETQYF
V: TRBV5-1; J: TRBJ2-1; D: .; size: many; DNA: TGCGCCAGCAGCTTGGCAGGGGATAGTCCGTACAATGAGCAGTTCTTC; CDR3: CASSLAGDSPYNEQFF
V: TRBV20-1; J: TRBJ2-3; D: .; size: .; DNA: TGCAGTGCTACTAGGGGGGCTGGCACAGATACGCAGTATTTT; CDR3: CSATRGAGTDTQYF
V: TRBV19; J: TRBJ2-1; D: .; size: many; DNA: TGTGCCAGTAACTCCCGGGACTTCTACAATGAGCAGTTCTTC; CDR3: CASNSRDFYNEQFF
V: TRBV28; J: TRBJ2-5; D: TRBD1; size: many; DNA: TGTGCCTCCGGCGAACAGGGGATCCAAGAGACCCAGTACTTC; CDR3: CASGEQGIQETQYF
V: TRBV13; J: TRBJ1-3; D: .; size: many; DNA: TGTGCCAGCAGCTCTCGGGACGGCAGGGGTGGAAACACCATATATTTT; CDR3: CASSSRDGRGGNTIYF
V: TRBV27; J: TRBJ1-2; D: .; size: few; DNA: TGTGCCAGCAGTACTTTCGGTCCACGCTATGTCTACACCTTC; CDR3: CASSTFGPRYVYTF
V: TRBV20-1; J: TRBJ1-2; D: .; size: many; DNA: TGCAGTGCTAGCCCCGGAGGGGGTGGCTACACCTTC; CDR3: CSASPGGGGYTF
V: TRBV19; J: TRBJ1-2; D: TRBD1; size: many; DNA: TGTGCCAGTGAACGGACAGGGGGCGACTATGGCTACACCTTC; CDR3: CASERTGGDYGYTF
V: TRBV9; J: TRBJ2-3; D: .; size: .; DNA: TGTGCCAGCAGCGCAAGGGACGGGGGAAGTGGAGATACGCAGTATTTT; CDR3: CASSARDGGSGDTQYF
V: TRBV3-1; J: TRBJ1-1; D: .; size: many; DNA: TGTGTCAGCAGCCAAGATGGAGGGAACACACCAGGGAACACTGAAGCTTTCTTT; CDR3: CVSSQDGGNTPGNTEAFF
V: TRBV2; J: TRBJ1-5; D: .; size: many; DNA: TGTGCCAGCAGAGGGACCAATCAGCCCCAGCATTTT; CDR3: CASRGTNQPQHF
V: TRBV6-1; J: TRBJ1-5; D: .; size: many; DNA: TGTGCCAGCAGTGACCAGGCTGGGACCCCCATTGGACAGCCCCAGCATTTT; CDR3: CASSDQAGTPIGQPQHF